The next 4 T cell receptor beta chains were all read from a single sample in a study of cytomegalovirus exposure and HLA in healthy donors. The PCR made use of 60 Vbeta and 13 Jbeta primers. Using immunoSEQ multiplex PCR, the repertoire was profiled, and TCRdb retains in-frame clones only, with some absent. This sample lists about 79,000 clones; its ten largest clones have about 4.6%. Sequencing was performed on PBMCs. Every receptor here comes from a man aged 25-45 years in good health and CMV-seronegative.

The gene calls are TRBV4-1 and TRBJ2-1; 12 bases fit TRBD2. This CDR3 is built from 15 residues. CDR1 and CDR2 (germline): MGHRA, YSYEKL. V shed 4 bases, J shed 10 bases, and the junction held 8 bases outside the gene matches. CDR3: CASSPLGLAGNEQFF. The CDR3 nucleotides are TGCGCCAGCAGCCCCCTAGGACTAGCGGGAAACGAGCAGTTCTTC.

The gene calls are TRBV5-8 and TRBJ2-7; D uncertain. V was trimmed by 6 bases and J by 9 bases, leaving 16 bases between them. There are 12 residues in the CDR3. Looked up from germline, CDR1 is SGHTS and CDR2 is YDEGEE. CDR3 nucleotides: TGTGCCAGCACCCTACTCCAGCCGGGGCAGTACTTC. This sequence encodes CASTLLQPGQYF.

V usage is TRBV4-3 and J usage is TRBJ2-1; a possible D gene is TRBD1 (6 bases). CDR3 size: 16 residues. CDR1 and CDR2 (germline): LGHNA, YSLEER. V lost 0 bases and J 0 bases, leaving 9 bases between the germline ends. CDR3 residues: CASSQDLGGSYNEQFF. As DNA, the CDR3 is TGCGCCAGCAGCCAAGATCTAGGGGGCTCCTACAATGAGCAGTTCTTC.

V gene TRBV18 combines with J gene TRBJ2-7; maybe TRBD2 (5 bases). This CDR3 has 14 residues. The germline V and J ends were trimmed by 5 bases and 5 bases, with 16 bases remaining between them. CDR1 and CDR2 (germline): KGHSH, LQKENI. CDR3 DNA sequence: TGTGCCAGCTCAGCGGACGTTGGGAGAGACGAGCAGTACTTC. Its translation: CASSADVGRDEQYF.